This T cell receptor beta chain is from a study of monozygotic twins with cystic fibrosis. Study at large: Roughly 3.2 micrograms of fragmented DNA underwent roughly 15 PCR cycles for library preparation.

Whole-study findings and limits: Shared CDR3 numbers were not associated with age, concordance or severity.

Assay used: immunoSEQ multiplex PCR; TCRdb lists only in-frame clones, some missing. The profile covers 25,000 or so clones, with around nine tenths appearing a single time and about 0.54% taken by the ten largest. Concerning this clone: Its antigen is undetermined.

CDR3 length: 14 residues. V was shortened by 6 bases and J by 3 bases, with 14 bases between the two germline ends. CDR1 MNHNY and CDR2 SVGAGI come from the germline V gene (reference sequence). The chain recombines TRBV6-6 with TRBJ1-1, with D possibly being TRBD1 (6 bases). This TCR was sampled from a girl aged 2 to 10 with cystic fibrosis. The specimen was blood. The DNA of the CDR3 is TGTGCCAGCAGAATGCCCCAGGGGTACACTGAAGCTTTCTTT. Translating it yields CASRMPQGYTEAFF.